The next 29 T cell receptor beta chains were all read from a single sample in a study of CD8 T cells in Susac syndrome. Reverse transcription used about 0.45 to 1 ug RNA and random hexamers. TCRdb re-called the immunoSEQ multiplex PCR reads through MiXCR, storing one row per CDR3 protein. The sample carries about 440,000 distinct CDR3 sequences, more than 70% recorded once. The sample consisted of CD8+ T cells from PBMCs. The receptors stem from a human donor with multiple sclerosis.

This clonotype came up once. The chain employs TRBV25-1 and TRBJ1-1; D is undetermined. The CDR3 contains 13 residues. Trimming removed 5 bases at V and 3 bases at J, with 10 bases between. Germline V lookup: CDR1 MGHDK, CDR2 SYGVNS. CDR3 in amino acids: CASSISGDTEAFF. The CDR3 DNA follows: TGTGCCAGCAGTATTAGTGGGGACACTGAAGCTTTCTTT.

This clonotype was seen a few times. The chain joins TRBV5-4 to TRBJ1-2; TRBD1 agrees at 7 bases. The length of the CDR3 is 14 residues. V gave up 0 bases and J gave up 3 bases; unmatched junction bases: 2. CDR1 and CDR2 (germline): SGHNT, YYREEE (reference sequence). CDR3 sequence reads: CASSLGQGDYGYTF. The DNA of the CDR3 is TGTGCCAGCAGCTTGGGGCAGGGGGACTATGGCTACACCTTC.

This sequence joins TRBV28 and TRBJ2-7; no clear D. The CDR3 is 14 residues long. V gave up 3 bases and J gave up 6 bases, with 15 bases separating them. Looked up from germline, CDR1 is MDHEN and CDR2 is SYDVKM. CDR3 bases: TGTGCCAGCAGTTTTGTCCAGGCGGCTCGCGAGCAGTACTTC. The encoded protein is CASSFVQAAREQYF.

The chain couples TRBV4-1 to TRBJ2-7; D might be TRBD2 (6 bases). From germline, CDR1 is MGHRA and CDR2 YSYEKL. Trimming removed 3 bases from V and 0 bases from J, with 12 bases in between. There are 15 residues in the CDR3. The CDR3 region is CASSHRGRSSYEQYF. CDR3 nucleotide sequence: TGCGCCAGCAGCCATCGAGGGAGGTCCTCCTACGAGCAGTACTTC.

The rearrangement links TRBV20-1 to TRBJ1-4; the D gene is possibly TRBD1 (5 bases). Germline V gene data show CDR1 as DFQATT and CDR2 as SNEGSKA (reference sequence). Trimming removed 3 bases at V and 8 bases at J, with 19 bases between. The CDR3 is 15 residues long. CDR3 in DNA: TGCAGTGCTAGTAAGGCAGGGAACCCCCTCGAAAAACTGTTTTTT. It yields the protein CSASKAGNPLEKLFF.

This chain links TRBV27 with TRBJ2-7; D is perhaps TRBD1 (6 bases). Trimming took off 5 bases at V and 3 bases at J, with 14 bases between the two ends. The CDR3 loop spans 14 amino acids. Germline V gene sequence: CDR1 MNHEY, CDR2 SMNVEV (reference sequence). CDR3 DNA: TGTGCCAGCAGTGTGGACAGTGGGGACTACGAGCAGTACTTC. Amino acid sequence: CASSVDSGDYEQYF.

This sequence joins TRBV11-3 and TRBJ2-7, with D perhaps TRBD2 (6 bases). The CDR3 has 16 amino acids. The germline gives CDR1 SGHNT, CDR2 YENEEA. Between the trimmed V and J ends, which lost 4 bases and 3 bases, there was a span of 19 bases. CDR3 in DNA: TGTGCCAGCAGCTCCTCATTCGTTGGAGGGGACTACGAGCAGTACTTC. As protein: CASSSSFVGGDYEQYF.

V gene TRBV3-1 combines with J gene TRBJ2-3; D unresolved. The CDR3 sequence is 15 residues long. CDR1 LGHDT and CDR2 YNNKEL come from the germline V gene (reference sequence). V lost 1 base to trimming and J lost 2 bases, with 10 bases between them. The CDR3 spells CASSQGTTPTDTQYF. CDR3 nucleotide sequence: TGTGCCAGCAGCCAAGGGACGACGCCCACAGATACGCAGTATTTT.

This clonotype was seen a few times. V and J are TRBV5-4 and TRBJ1-1; 7 nucleotides match TRBD1. Per the germline V gene, CDR1 is SGHNT and CDR2 is YYREEE (reference sequence). CDR3 length: 15 residues. V dropped 4 bases and J dropped 0; count of bases not matched to a gene: 6. In DNA, the CDR3 is TGTGCCAGCAGCCAGAACAGGGGTGTGAACACTGAAGCTTTCTTT. Residues: CASSQNRGVNTEAFF.

The table lists this clonotype with a count of one. This chain joins TRBV19 and TRBJ2-1, with D possibly being TRBD1 (6 bases). The CDR3 has 11 residues. V was cut by 4 bases and J by 10 bases, with 8 bases left in between. Germline V gives CDR1 LNHDA, CDR2 SQIVND (reference sequence). The CDR3 nucleotides are TGTGCCAGTAGTACAGGGGAAGAGCAGTTCTTC. Its translation is CASSTGEEQFF.

The rearrangement uses TRBV21-1 and TRBJ1-5; the D call of TRBD1 is as the table states it, not checked on the DNA. TRBV21-1 is shown as a pseudogene. The CDR3 has 15 amino acids. CDR3 protein: CASSYPRQDVQPQHF. In DNA, the CDR3 is TGTGCCAGCAGCTACCCGAGGCAGGACGTGCAGCCCCAGCATTTT.

This clonotype was observed a handful of times. V is TRBV2 and J is TRBJ2-7, with D perhaps matching TRBD1 or TRBD2 (5 bases each). V lost 9 bases and J lost 5, with 8 bases in between. The CDR3 length is 10 residues. Germline V gene sequence: CDR1 SNHLY, CDR2 FYNNEI. The CDR3 DNA reads TGTGCCAGTCGAGGGGACGAGCAGTACTTC. It encodes CASRGDEQYF.

The chain combines TRBV4-1 with TRBJ1-5; TRBD1 agrees at 9 bases. The germline V gene has CDR1 MGHRA and CDR2 YSYEKL. Trimming removed 4 bases from V and 3 bases from J; junction bases left unmatched: 7. The length of the CDR3 is 16 residues. CDR3 protein: CASSLEQGAVNQPQHF. Here the CDR3 DNA reads TGCGCCAGCAGCCTAGAACAGGGGGCGGTCAATCAGCCCCAGCATTTT.

The chain employs TRBV20-1 and TRBJ1-1; no reliable D call. Germline CDR1 DFQATT, CDR2 SNEGSKA (reference sequence). Trimming shortened V by 6 bases and J by 0 bases, and 8 bases separated the two germline ends. The CDR3 sequence is 12 residues long. In nucleotides, the CDR3 is TGCAGTGCGACCAGAGTGAACACTGAAGCTTTCTTT. Translation: CSATRVNTEAFF.

The chain uses TRBV10-1 and TRBJ2-7, with TRBD1 matching 9 bases. The V gene's germline CDR1 is WNHNN and CDR2 SYGVQD (reference sequence). J lost 5 bases, V lost 4 bases, and 9 bases had no gene match. This CDR3 contains 15 residues. The CDR3 sequence is CASSVRQGGFHEQYF. CDR3 DNA sequence: TGCGCCAGCAGTGTGAGACAGGGGGGTTTCCACGAGCAGTACTTC.

This sequence joins TRBV4-1 and TRBJ1-1; TRBD1 is a possible D gene (6 bases). CDR1 and CDR2 from the germline V gene are MGHRA and YSYEKL. CDR3 length: 15 amino acids. V dropped 0 bases and J dropped 1 base, with 9 bases sitting between them. This CDR3 is CASSQDPGANTEAFF. The CDR3 coding sequence is TGCGCCAGCAGCCAAGATCCAGGGGCGAACACTGAAGCTTTCTTT.

The chain uses TRBV2 and TRBJ2-7; TRBD1 is a possible D gene (6 bases). CDR3 length: 14 residues. The V end was cut by 3 bases, the J end by 3 bases, with 12 bases between. Germline CDR1 SNHLY, CDR2 FYNNEI. The CDR3, as DNA: TGTGCCAGCAGTGAGGGGGCACTGGGCTACGAGCAGTACTTC. It yields the protein CASSEGALGYEQYF.

The rearrangement joins TRBV30 to TRBJ1-1; 7 bases are shared with TRBD1. V was pared by 3 bases and J by 11 bases, with 12 bases of the junction left unmatched. This CDR3 has 13 residues. The germline V gene has CDR1 GTSNPN and CDR2 SVGIG (reference sequence). The CDR3 here is CAWSVGQGVEAFF. CDR3 DNA sequence: TGTGCCTGGAGCGTGGGCCAGGGGGTTGAGGCTTTCTTT. The full variable domain, rest sourced from reference TRBV30 and TRBJ1-1, is SQTIHQWPATLVQPVGSPLSLECTVEGTSNPNLYWYRQAAGRGLQLLFYSVGIGQISSEVPQNLSASRPQDRQFILSSKKLLLSDSGFYLCAWSVGQGVEAFFGQGTRLTVV.

This clonotype was detected a few times. V usage is TRBV5-5 and J usage is TRBJ2-7; D gene unclear. Trimming shortened V by 4 bases and J by 3 bases, and 17 bases separated the two germline ends. Germline lookup yields CDR1 SGHKS and CDR2 YYEKEE (reference sequence). CDR3 length: 15 residues. The CDR3: CASSSGPRTHYEQYF. The DNA for the CDR3 is TGTGCCAGCAGCAGTGGACCGCGGACCCACTACGAGCAGTACTTC.

The rearrangement uses TRBV30 and TRBJ1-3, with 7 bases matching TRBD1. The J segment lost 4 bases and the V segment lost 5 bases, leaving 11 bases of the junction unmatched. CDR1 is GTSNPN and CDR2 is SVGIG in the germline V gene (reference sequence). The CDR3 length is 15 residues. The CDR3 reads CAWWGADRVGNTIYF. CDR3 bases: TGTGCCTGGTGGGGGGCAGACAGGGTAGGAAACACCATATATTTT.

This chain uses TRBV25-1 with TRBJ1-6, with TRBD1 matching 12 bases. After removal of 7 bases from V and 2 bases from J, the junction contained 6 bases not matched to a gene. CDR1 MGHDK and CDR2 SYGVNS come from the germline V gene. The CDR3 runs 17 residues. In DNA, the CDR3 is TGTGCCAGCACGGGACAGGGGGCCAGTCCCTATAATTCACCCCTCCACTTT. Translated: CASTGQGASPYNSPLHF.

The V gene is TRBV10-3, the J gene TRBJ2-3, with 8 positions matching TRBD1. This CDR3 has 16 amino acids. With 6 bases clipped from V and 2 bases from J, the junction kept 10 bases outside the gene matches. CDR1 and CDR2 from the germline V gene are ENHRY and SYGVKD. The CDR3 protein is CAISSGQGVPTDTQYF. The CDR3 bases are TGTGCCATCAGCTCCGGACAGGGAGTCCCCACAGATACGCAGTATTTT.

The chain combines TRBV4-1 with TRBJ1-2; TRBD1 is a possible D gene (5 bases). CDR1 and CDR2 (germline): MGHRA, YSYEKL. The V gene lost 4 bases and the J gene lost 6 bases, with 24 bases spanning the gap. The CDR3 consists of 17 residues. CDR3 in amino acids: CASSPIGEAALLNGYTF. As DNA, the CDR3 is TGCGCCAGCAGCCCCATAGGGGAGGCAGCTCTACTGAATGGCTACACCTTC.

The gene calls are TRBV27 and TRBJ2-7; D might be TRBD1 (5 bases). The CDR3 covers 14 residues. Trimming shortened V by 5 bases and J by 3 bases, and 14 bases separated the two germline ends. Germline values: CDR1 MNHEY, CDR2 SMNVEV (reference sequence). The chain's CDR3 is CASSPDSLVYEQYF. CDR3 bases: TGTGCCAGCAGTCCTGACAGCCTAGTCTACGAGCAGTACTTC.

The chain links TRBV7-9 to TRBJ1-1, with no clear D. Germline values: CDR1 SEHNR, CDR2 FQNEAQ (reference sequence). Trimming cost V 2 bases and J 3 bases, with 7 bases left between them. The CDR3 is 13 amino acids. This CDR3 reads CASSLKRDTEAFF. The CDR3 bases are TGTGCCAGCAGCTTAAAAAGGGACACTGAAGCTTTCTTT.

This sequence joins TRBV11-2 and TRBJ2-1; weak D call: TRBD2 (5 bases). There are 14 residues in the CDR3. Trimming stripped 6 bases from V and 3 bases from J, with 12 bases between. Germline values: CDR1 SGHAT, CDR2 FQNNGV. The CDR3 sequence is CASSWPEGYNEQFF. The CDR3 nucleotides are TGTGCCAGCAGTTGGCCTGAGGGCTACAATGAGCAGTTCTTC. Using reference TRBV11-2 and TRBJ2-1 for the parts outside the CDR3, the full variable domain is EAGVAQSPRYKIIEKRQSVAFWCNPISGHATLYWYQQILGQGPKLLIQFQNNGVVDDSQLPKDRFSAERLKGVDSTLKIQPAKLEDSAVYLCASSWPEGYNEQFFGPGTRLTVL.

The rearrangement joins TRBV7-3 to TRBJ2-7; D possibly uses TRBD1 or TRBD2 (5 bases each). V shed 0 bases and J shed 2 bases, with 11 bases lying between them. Germline assignment: CDR1 SGHTA and CDR2 FQGTGA. CDR3 size: 15 residues. The CDR3, as DNA: TGTGCCAGCAGCTTAACCCCTGGGGGTACCTACGAGCAGTACTTC. Residues: CASSLTPGGTYEQYF.

The chain is built from TRBV29-1 and TRBJ2-1; no reliable D call. V was clipped by 6 bases and J by 0 bases, with 15 bases between them. The CDR3 loop spans 15 amino acids. CDR1 SQVTM and CDR2 ANQGSEA come from the germline V gene. CDR3 sequence reads: CSVTDTISSYNEQFF. CDR3 nucleotides: TGCAGCGTCACGGATACCATAAGCTCCTACAATGAGCAGTTCTTC.

The chain carries TRBV7-4 and TRBJ1-2, with D possibly being TRBD1 (6 bases). CDR3 size: 13 residues. CDR1 and CDR2 from the germline V gene are SGHVT and SQSDAQ. Trimming removed 6 bases at V and 8 bases at J, with 16 bases between. The CDR3 spells CASRLPQGLGYTF. CDR3 DNA: TGTGCCAGCAGATTACCTCAGGGGCTCGGCTACACCTTC.